This T cell receptor beta chain is drawn from a study of T cells after yellow fever vaccination. General study results and limits: The study noted that FACS-sorted repertoires could contain abundant clonotypes contaminating from the bulk population. Some clonotypes, a small share, were shared between CD4 and CD8 compartments. At about 97% for CD4 and about 91% for CD8, most primary-vaccination clones showed up again after the booster.

This clonotype was seen a few times. The target antigen is unknown. Germline V lookup: CDR1 SEHNR, CDR2 FQNEAQ (reference sequence). The trim removed 4 bases at V and 3 bases at J, leaving 6 bases unmatched. There are 15 residues in the CDR3. A universal primer site and UMIs were added as TCR cDNA was made by 5'RACE template switching. Each CDR3 protein is one row after TCRdb ran MiXCR on the 5' RACE reads. The table includes approximately 170,000 distinct CDR3 sequences, roughly 9.6% detected once. The starting material was CD8+ T cells sorted from PBMCs, obtained 15 days after the yellow fever booster vaccination. The genes are TRBV7-9 and TRBJ2-5; 9 bases line up with TRBD2. The receptor was derived from a man aged 18-30 years who received the YFV17D yellow fever vaccine. The DNA of the CDR3 is TGTGCCAGCAGCTATGTTAGACTAGCGGAAGAGACCCAGTACTTC. This translates into CASSYVRLAEETQYF.